This TCR beta chain originates from a study of breast tumors, draining lymph nodes, adjacent tissues. General study points: Most tumor T cells seemingly derive from lymph node, then expand in tumor. Compared with lymph nodes, tumors were less diverse; compared with nontumor tissue, more. Data only fit, rather than demonstrated, lymph node origin of most tumor T cells.

Germline CDR1 MNHEY, CDR2 SVGEGT. Trimming took off 6 bases at V and 6 bases at J, with 14 bases between the two ends. The CDR3 is 13 amino acids. TCRdb processed the multiplex PCR reads anew with MiXCR; each CDR3 protein has one entry. The data contain some 16,000 distinct CDR3 sequences, under 60% of them singletons. This clonotype was seen many times. Its antigen remains unknown. The material sequenced was tumor-adjacent breast tissue. This clonotype was sampled from a female donor with breast cancer. Some clones in this sample may be carry-over from other donors' samples. V and J are TRBV6-2 or TRBV6-3 and TRBJ1-1; D is unresolved. CDR3 residues: CASSRPGTSEAFF. The CDR3 region has the DNA TGTGCCAGCAGCAGACCGGGAACCTCTGAAGCTTTCTTT.